This TCR beta chain comes out of a study of OX40 agonist ivuxolimab in advanced cancers. Study summary: The study reported partial responses in three patients: one hepatocellular carcinoma, two cutaneous melanoma. Study conclusions and caveats: CD8+ T cells (on average) carried more expanded clones than CD4+ T cells.

As for this clone: Its antigen is currently unknown.

TCRdb keeps only in-frame clones here, not all; method: immunoSEQ multiplex PCR. The repertoire holds about 100,000 clones, with 90% as singletons. The CDR3 length is 15 residues. Looked up from germline, CDR1 is SGHRS and CDR2 is YFSETQ. Trimming took 2 bases from V and 5 from J; bases not matched to a gene: 7. The specimen comprised CD4+ or CD8+ T cells sorted from blood, sampled in a trial of the OX40 agonist ivuxolimab. This chain uses TRBV5-1 with TRBJ2-5; TRBD2 matches at 9 bases. This receptor was obtained from an adult with an advanced solid tumor such as melanoma, head and neck, liver or kidney cancer. The CDR3 DNA follows: TGCGCCAGCAGCTTCGGCGGGGGGGCCCGGGAGACCCAGTACTTC. Amino acids: CASSFGGGARETQYF.